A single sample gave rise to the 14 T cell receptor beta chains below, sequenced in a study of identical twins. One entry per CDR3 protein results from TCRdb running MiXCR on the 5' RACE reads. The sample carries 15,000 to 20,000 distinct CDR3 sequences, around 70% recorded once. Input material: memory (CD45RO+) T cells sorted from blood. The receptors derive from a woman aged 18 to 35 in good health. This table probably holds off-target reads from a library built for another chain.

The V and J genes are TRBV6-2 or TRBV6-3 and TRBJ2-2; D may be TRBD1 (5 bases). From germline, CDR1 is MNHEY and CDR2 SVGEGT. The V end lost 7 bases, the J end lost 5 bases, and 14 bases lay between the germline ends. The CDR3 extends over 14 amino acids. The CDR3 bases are TGTGCCAGCATAAGGACACAGAGGACCGGGGAGCTGTTTTTT. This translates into CASIRTQRTGELFF.

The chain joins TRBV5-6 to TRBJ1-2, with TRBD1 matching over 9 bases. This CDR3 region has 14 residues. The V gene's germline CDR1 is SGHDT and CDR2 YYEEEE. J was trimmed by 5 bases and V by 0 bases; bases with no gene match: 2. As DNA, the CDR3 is TGTGCCAGCAGCTTGGGGGACAGGGAATATGGCTACACCTTC. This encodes CASSLGDREYGYTF.

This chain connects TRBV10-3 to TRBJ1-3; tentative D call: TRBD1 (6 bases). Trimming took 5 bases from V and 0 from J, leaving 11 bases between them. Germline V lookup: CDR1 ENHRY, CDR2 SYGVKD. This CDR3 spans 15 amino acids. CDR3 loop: CAISTGHRSGNTIYF. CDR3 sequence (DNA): TGTGCCATCAGTACGGGACACCGCTCTGGAAACACCATATATTTT.

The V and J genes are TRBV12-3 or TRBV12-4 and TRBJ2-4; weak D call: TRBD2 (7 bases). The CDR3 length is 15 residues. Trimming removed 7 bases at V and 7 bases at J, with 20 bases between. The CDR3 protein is CASTYPGGRSNIQYF. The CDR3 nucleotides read TGTGCCAGCACTTACCCGGGGGGCCGTTCGAACATTCAGTACTTC.

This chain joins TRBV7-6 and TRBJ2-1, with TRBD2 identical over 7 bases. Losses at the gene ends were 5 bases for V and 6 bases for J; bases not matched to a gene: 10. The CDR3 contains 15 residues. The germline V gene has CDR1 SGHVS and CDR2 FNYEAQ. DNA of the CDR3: TGTGCCAGCAGCCCTAGCGCTAGCGGCGTCAATGAGCAGTTCTTC. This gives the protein CASSPSASGVNEQFF.

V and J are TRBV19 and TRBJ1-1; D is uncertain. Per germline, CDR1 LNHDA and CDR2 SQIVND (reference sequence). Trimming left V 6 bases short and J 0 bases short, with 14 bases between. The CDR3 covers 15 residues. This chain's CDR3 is CASRQSGRMNTEAFF. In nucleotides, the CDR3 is TGTGCCAGTAGGCAGAGTGGGAGAATGAACACTGAAGCTTTCTTT.

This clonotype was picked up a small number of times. CDR3 nucleotides: TGTGCCAGCAAAGGACACAGCTCCTACGAGCAGTACTTC. This sequence encodes CASKGHSSYEQYF. The gene calls are TRBV28 and TRBJ2-7, with D possibly TRBD1 on 5 matching bases. This CDR3 region has 13 residues. From germline, CDR1 is MDHEN and CDR2 SYDVKM. V shed 7 bases and J shed 0 bases, with 10 bases lying between them.

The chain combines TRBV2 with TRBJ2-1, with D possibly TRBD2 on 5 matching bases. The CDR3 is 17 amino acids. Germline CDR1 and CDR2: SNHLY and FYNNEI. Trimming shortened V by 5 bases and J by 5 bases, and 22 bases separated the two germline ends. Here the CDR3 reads CASSTLRMGAADNEQFF. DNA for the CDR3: TGTGCCAGCAGTACCCTAAGGATGGGAGCGGCCGACAATGAGCAGTTCTTC.

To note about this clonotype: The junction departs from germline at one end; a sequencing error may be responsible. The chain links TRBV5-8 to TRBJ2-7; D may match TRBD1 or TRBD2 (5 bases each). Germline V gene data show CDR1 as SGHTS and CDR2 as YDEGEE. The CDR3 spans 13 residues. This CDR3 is CASNLRGPYEQYF. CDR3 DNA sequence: TGTGCCAGCAACTTGAGGGGCCCCTACGAGCAGTACTTC.

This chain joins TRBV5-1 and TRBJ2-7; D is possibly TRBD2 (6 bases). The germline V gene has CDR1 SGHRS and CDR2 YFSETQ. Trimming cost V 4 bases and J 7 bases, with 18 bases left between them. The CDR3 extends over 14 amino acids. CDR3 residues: CASSPGTLAGEQYF. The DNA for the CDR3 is TGCGCCAGCAGCCCCGGGACCCTGGCGGGAGAGCAGTACTTC. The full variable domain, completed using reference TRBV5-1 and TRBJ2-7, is KAGVTQTPRYLIKTRGQQVTLSCSPISGHRSVSWYQQTPGQGLQFLFEYFSETQRNKGNFPGRFSGRQFSNSRSEMNVSTLELGDSALYLCASSPGTLAGEQYFGPGTRLTVT.

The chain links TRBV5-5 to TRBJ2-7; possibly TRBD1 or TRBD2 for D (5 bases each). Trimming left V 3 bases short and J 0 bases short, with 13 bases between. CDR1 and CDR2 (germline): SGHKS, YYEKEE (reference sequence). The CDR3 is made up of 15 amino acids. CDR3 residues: CASSWGTDLSYEQYF. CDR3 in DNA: TGTGCCAGCAGCTGGGGGACGGATCTCTCCTACGAGCAGTACTTC.

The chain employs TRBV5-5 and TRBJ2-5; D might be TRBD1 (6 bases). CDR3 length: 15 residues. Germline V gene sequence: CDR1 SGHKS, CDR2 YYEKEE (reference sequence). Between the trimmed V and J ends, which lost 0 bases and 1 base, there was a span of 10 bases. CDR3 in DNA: TGTGCCAGCAGCTTGGGTAACAGGGTCCAAGAGACCCAGTACTTC. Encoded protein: CASSLGNRVQETQYF.

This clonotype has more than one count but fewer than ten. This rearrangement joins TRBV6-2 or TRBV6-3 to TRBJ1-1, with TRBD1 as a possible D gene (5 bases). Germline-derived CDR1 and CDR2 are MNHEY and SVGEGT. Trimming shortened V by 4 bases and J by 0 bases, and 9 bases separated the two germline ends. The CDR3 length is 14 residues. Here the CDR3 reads CASSLGQMNTEAFF. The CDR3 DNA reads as TGTGCCAGCAGTTTGGGGCAAATGAACACTGAAGCTTTCTTT.

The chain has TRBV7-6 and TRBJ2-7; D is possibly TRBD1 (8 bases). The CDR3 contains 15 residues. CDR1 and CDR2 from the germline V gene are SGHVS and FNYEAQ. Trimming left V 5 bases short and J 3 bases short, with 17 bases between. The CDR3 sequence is CASSGLGQGLYEQYF. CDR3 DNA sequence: TGTGCCAGCAGCGGACTAGGACAGGGCCTCTACGAGCAGTACTTC. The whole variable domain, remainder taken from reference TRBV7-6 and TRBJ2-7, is GAGVSQSPRYKVTKRGQDVALRCDPISGHVSLYWYRQALGQGPEFLTYFNYEAQQDKSGLPNDRFSAERPEGSISTLTIQRTEQRDSAMYRCASSGLGQGLYEQYFGPGTRLTVT.